This T cell receptor beta chain was sequenced during a study of shared T cell receptors in the human thymus. Generated by immunoSEQ multiplex PCR, the TCRdb table keeps only in-frame clones and is missing some. The repertoire holds fewer than 700,000 clones, with 88% as singletons. Trimming removed 0 bases from V and 4 bases from J; junction bases left unmatched: 2. The CDR3 has 14 residues. Per germline, CDR1 SGHRS and CDR2 YFSETQ. These data were also filed under a second study, of human thymus T cells. As that study records: Having corrective surgery for congenital heart defects, healthy Finnish infants were the ones who donated. Thymus was obtained from resections taken during corrective heart surgery. Gene usage (both V and J) appeared biased in thymic and blood repertoires.

The clonotype was recovered from a boy under three years old with a congenital heart defect. Material for sequencing was thymocytes. This rearrangement joins TRBV5-1 to TRBJ2-5; TRBD2 aligns across 8 bases. The CDR3 DNA reads as TGCGCCAGCAGCTTGGTAGCGGGATTAGAGACCCAGTACTTC. This translates into CASSLVAGLETQYF. Complete variable domain (other parts from reference TRBV5-1 and TRBJ2-5): KAGVTQTPRYLIKTRGQQVTLSCSPISGHRSVSWYQQTPGQGLQFLFEYFSETQRNKGNFPGRFSGRQFSNSRSEMNVSTLELGDSALYLCASSLVAGLETQYFGPGTRLLVL.